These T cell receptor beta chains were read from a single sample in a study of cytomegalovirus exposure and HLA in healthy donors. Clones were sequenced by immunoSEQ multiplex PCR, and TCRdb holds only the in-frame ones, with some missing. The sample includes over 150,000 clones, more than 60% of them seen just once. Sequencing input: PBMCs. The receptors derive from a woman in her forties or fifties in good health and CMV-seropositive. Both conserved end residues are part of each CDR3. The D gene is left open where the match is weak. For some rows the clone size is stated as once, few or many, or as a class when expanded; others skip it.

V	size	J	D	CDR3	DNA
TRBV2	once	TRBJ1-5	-	CASSLQNQPQHF	TGTGCCAGCAGTTTACAGAATCAGCCCCAGCATTTT
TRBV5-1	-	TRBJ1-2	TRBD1	CASSEGTGGFYGYTF	TGCGCCAGCAGCGAAGGGACAGGGGGCTTCTATGGCTACACCTTC
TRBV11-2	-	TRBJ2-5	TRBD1	CASSSNRGRGTQYF	TGTGCCAGCAGCTCCAACAGGGGGCGGGGGACCCAGTACTTC
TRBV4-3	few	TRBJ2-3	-	CASSHVTAGTDTQYF	TGCGCCAGCAGCCACGTCACGGCGGGCACAGATACGCAGTATTTT
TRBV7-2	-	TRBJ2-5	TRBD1	CASSLRQGQETQYF	TGTGCCAGCAGTTTGCGACAGGGCCAAGAGACCCAGTACTTC
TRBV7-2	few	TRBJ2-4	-	CASSFAGRQAKNIQYF	TGTGCCAGCAGCTTCGCAGGGCGACAAGCCAAAAACATTCAGTACTTC
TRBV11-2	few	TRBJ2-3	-	CASSRLAGSRTDTQYF	TGTGCCAGCAGCCGACTCGCGGGGTCTCGCACAGATACGCAGTATTTT
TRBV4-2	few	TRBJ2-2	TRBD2	CASSPSQRENTGELFF	TGTGCCAGCAGCCCATCCCAGCGGGAGAACACCGGGGAGCTGTTTTTT
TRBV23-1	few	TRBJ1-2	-	CASSLNSGPLVGVYNFYGYTF	TGCGCCAGCAGTCTTAATTCCGGCCCTTTGGTCGGAGTTTACAATTTCTATGGCTACACCTTC
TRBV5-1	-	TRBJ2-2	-	CASSLEAGANTGELFF	TGCGCCAGCAGCCTCGAGGCAGGGGCGAACACCGGGGAGCTGTTTTTT
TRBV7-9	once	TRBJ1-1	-	CASSSGQGGLNTEAFF	TGTGCCAGCAGCTCGGGACAAGGCGGATTGAACACTGAAGCTTTCTTT
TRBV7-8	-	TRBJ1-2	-	CASGLARGGYRGYTF	TGTGCCAGCGGACTGGCCCGGGGTGGCTATAGAGGCTACACCTTC
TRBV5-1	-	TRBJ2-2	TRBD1	CASSVTGEGHGELFF	TGCGCCAGCAGCGTGACAGGGGAAGGGCACGGGGAGCTGTTTTTT
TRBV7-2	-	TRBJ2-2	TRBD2	CASSLVISGGYTGELFF	TGTGCCAGCAGCTTGGTTATTAGCGGGGGGTACACCGGGGAGCTGTTTTTT
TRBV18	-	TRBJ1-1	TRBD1	CASSPRDRGQSEAFF	TGTGCCAGCTCACCTAGAGACAGGGGGCAATCTGAAGCTTTCTTT
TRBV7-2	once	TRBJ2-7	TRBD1	CASTRTGTGLYEQYF	TGTGCCAGCACCCGTACCGGGACAGGACTCTACGAGCAGTACTTC
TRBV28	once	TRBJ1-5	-	CASSNAGDYNQPQHF	TGTGCCAGCAGTAACGCAGGTGACTACAATCAGCCCCAGCATTTT
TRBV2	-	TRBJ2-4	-	CATSTLSGGNIQYF	TGTGCCACTAGCACCCTCTCGGGGGGCAACATTCAGTACTTC
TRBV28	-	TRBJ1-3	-	CASSFQNTIYF	TGTGCCAGCAGTTTCCAAAACACCATATATTTT
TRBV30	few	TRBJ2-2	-	CARGGQNTGELFF	TGTGCCCGAGGAGGGCAGAACACCGGGGAGCTGTTTTTT
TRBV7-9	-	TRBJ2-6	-	CASSLTRLRPGANGLTF	TGTGCCAGCAGCCTAACCCGGTTGCGCCCTGGGGCCAACGGCCTGACTTTC
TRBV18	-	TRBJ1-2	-	CASSPERQPYYGYTF	TGTGCCAGCTCACCCGAACGACAGCCTTACTATGGCTACACCTTC
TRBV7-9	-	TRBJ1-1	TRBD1	CASSLAQGSNTEAFF	TGTGCCAGCAGCTTAGCACAGGGGTCGAACACTGAAGCTTTCTTT
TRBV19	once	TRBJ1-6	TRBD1	CASSGTGGPLHF	TGTGCCAGTAGCGGGACAGGTGGGCCCCTCCACTTT
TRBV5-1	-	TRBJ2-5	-	CASSEFTGQETQYF	TGCGCCAGCAGCGAATTTACAGGCCAAGAGACCCAGTACTTC
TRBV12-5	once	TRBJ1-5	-	CASGSEVGGGDQPQHF	TGTGCTAGTGGTTCCGAAGTCGGGGGAGGAGATCAGCCCCAGCATTTT
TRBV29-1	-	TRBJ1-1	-	CSVEYAAGGAEAFF	TGCAGCGTTGAATACGCCGCGGGGGGCGCTGAAGCTTTCTTT
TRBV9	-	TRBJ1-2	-	CASSVVPQGYGYTF	TGTGCCAGCAGCGTAGTGCCACAGGGCTATGGCTACACCTTC
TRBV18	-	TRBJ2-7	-	CASSPSPRYEQYF	TGTGCCAGCTCACCCTCCCCGCGCTACGAGCAGTACTTC
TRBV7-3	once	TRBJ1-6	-	CASSLRGARANSPLHF	TGTGCCAGCAGCCTACGGGGGGCCAGGGCTAATTCACCCCTCCACTTT
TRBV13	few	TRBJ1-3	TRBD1	CASSLATGGHLWNSGNTIYF	TGTGCCAGCAGCTTAGCTACAGGGGGCCATTTGTGGAACTCTGGAAACACCATATATTTT
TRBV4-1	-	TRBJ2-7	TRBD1	CASSRSGDRGSYEQYF	TGCGCCAGCAGCCGAAGCGGGGACAGGGGATCCTACGAGCAGTACTTC
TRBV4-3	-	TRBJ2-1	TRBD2	CASSLRDYSYNEQFF	TGCGCCAGCAGCCTCCGGGACTACTCCTACAATGAGCAGTTCTTC
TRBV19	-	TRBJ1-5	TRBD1	CASTVGQGSNQPQHF	TGTGCCAGTACCGTGGGACAGGGGAGCAATCAGCCCCAGCATTTT
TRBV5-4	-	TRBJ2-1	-	CASSTVRVRSYNEQFF	TGTGCCAGCAGCACCGTGCGGGTAAGGTCCTACAATGAGCAGTTCTTC
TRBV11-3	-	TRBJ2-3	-	CASSLIGLPSTDTQYF	TGTGCCAGCAGCTTAATTGGGCTACCTAGCACAGATACGCAGTATTTT
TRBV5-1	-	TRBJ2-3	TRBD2	CASSSLAGEGDTQYF	TGCGCCAGCAGCTCACTAGCGGGAGAGGGGGATACGCAGTATTTT
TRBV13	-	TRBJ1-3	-	CASTWTASGNTIYF	TGTGCCAGCACCTGGACAGCCTCTGGAAACACCATATATTTT
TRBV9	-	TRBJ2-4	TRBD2	CASSVGLAGVENSQYF	TGTGCCAGCAGCGTCGGACTAGCGGGAGTTGAAAACAGTCAGTACTTC
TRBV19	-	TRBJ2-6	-	CASSIQAGSPSGANVLTF	TGTGCCAGTAGTATTCAGGCAGGGTCCCCCTCTGGGGCCAACGTCCTGACTTTC
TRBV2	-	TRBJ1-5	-	CASSLYSNQPQHF	TGTGCCAGCAGTCTGTATAGCAATCAGCCCCAGCATTTT
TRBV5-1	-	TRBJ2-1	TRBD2	CASSLGASGGYNEQFF	TGCGCCAGCAGCTTGGGGGCTAGCGGGGGTTACAATGAGCAGTTCTTC
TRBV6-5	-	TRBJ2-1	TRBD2	CASTQSGGGNEQFF	TGTGCCAGCACCCAGAGCGGGGGTGGGAATGAGCAGTTCTTC
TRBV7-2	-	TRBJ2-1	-	CASSLTPVPGGEQFF	TGTGCCAGCAGCTTGACCCCCGTCCCGGGGGGCGAGCAGTTCTTC
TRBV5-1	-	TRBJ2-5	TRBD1	CASSLAGGEETQYF	TGCGCCAGCAGCTTGGCAGGGGGCGAAGAGACCCAGTACTTC
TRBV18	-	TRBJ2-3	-	CASSPPGFTDTQYF	TGTGCCAGCTCACCACCCGGGTTCACAGATACGCAGTATTTT
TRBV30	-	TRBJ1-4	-	CAWSVGWTGVIANEKLFF	TGTGCCTGGAGCGTGGGCTGGACCGGGGTTATTGCTAATGAAAAACTGTTTTTT
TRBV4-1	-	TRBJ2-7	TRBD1	CASSQADRATYEQYF	TGCGCCAGCAGCCAAGCGGACAGGGCCACCTACGAGCAGTACTTC
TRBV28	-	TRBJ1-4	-	CASSLFTTGIPNEKLFF	TGTGCCAGCAGTTTATTTACTACAGGGATCCCTAATGAAAAACTGTTTTTT
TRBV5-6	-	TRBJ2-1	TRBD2	CASSLQSGGPGEQFF	TGTGCCAGCAGCTTGCAGTCGGGAGGGCCCGGTGAGCAGTTCTTC
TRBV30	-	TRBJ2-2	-	CAWSVWGVELFF	TGTGCCTGGAGTGTATGGGGGGTGGAGCTGTTTTTT
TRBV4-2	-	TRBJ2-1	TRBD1	CASSQTGQSYNEQFF	TGTGCCAGCAGCCAAACGGGACAGTCCTACAATGAGCAGTTCTTC